This T cell receptor (beta chain) was sequenced for a study of cytomegalovirus exposure and HLA in healthy donors (dated by TCRdb to the late 2010s). Regarding the complete study: In an earlier analysis of approximately 500 of the donors, around 290 Gb of sequence data and 90 million to 120 million unique TCR beta sequences from about 179 million T cells were reported. Donor age, sex, ethnicity and CMV serostatus were compiled together with the repertoire data. Of the roughly 400 genotyped donors, approximately 82% fell in the genetic ancestry cluster associated with self-reported Caucasian donors. A later analysis re-examined previously published TCR beta repertoires from about 670 donors and added high-resolution HLA genotyping to investigate patterns of TCR occurrence. All discovery cohort repertoires had been generated on a single sequencing platform. HLA typing covered class I and class II loci at four-digit resolution. Roughly 310 gigabases of sequencing data and 80 million or so unique TCR sequences were included in an early release covering around 600 HLA-typed donors. Several DR-DQ haplotypes were treated as single units for association and clustering because of strong linkage in the cohort. An earlier analysis of several hundred of the donors used high-throughput TCR beta sequencing to judge whether each TCR beta V gene segment behaved as functional or pseudogenic. The study combined high-throughput TCR immunosequencing, statistical association of individual TCRs with disease status, and machine learning to predict cytomegalovirus infection status. The T cell repertoires of 670 or so subjects were profiled by immunosequencing and related to cytomegalovirus serostatus. Genome-wide SNP genotypes for about three fifths of the roughly 670 donors were used in a later genetic analysis, which treated that subset as a discovery cohort. Typing coverage varied by locus: 629-630 donors for A, B, C, DRB1 and DQB1; approximately 500 for DQA1; around 570 for DPA1; roughly 450 for DPB1. The later analysis used no new phenotypic data to find candidate immune exposures, relying instead on TCR beta sequences and their occurrence across donors. Across some 400 genotyped donors of the cohort, an average of about 240,000 unique TCR beta nucleotide sequences per donor were sequenced, and approximately 19% of those sequences were non-productive. The study aimed to test whether signatures of past pathogen exposure could be identified by cataloging public T cell receptors. A separate validation cohort of more than 100 different subjects was used in addition to the roughly 670-subject first cohort.

Library method: the immunoSEQ multiplex PCR assay. For the multiplex PCR, a mixture combining 60 forward primers for TCR Vbeta segments and 13 reverse primers for TCR Jbeta segments was used. A multiplex PCR assay on genomic DNA amplified the CDR3 region of rearranged TCR beta genes. The amplified TCR beta libraries were sequenced on the Illumina HiSeq System as 87-base-pair reads. As for the authors' bioinformatics: A later analysis tallied 75 million to 85 million unique TCR beta chains across the 660 or so repertoires, and roughly 11 million of those chains were shared by two or more donors. A nearest-neighbor algorithm error-corrected the raw reads and collapsed the reads into unique sequences, merging closely related sequences to remove PCR and sequencing errors. CDR3 sequences were aligned to IMGT reference sequences to assign V, D and J gene segments. For a sequence to be retained, at least a six-nucleotide match to both a V gene segment and a J gene segment was required. Rearrangements were classified as productive when the CDR3 lacked stop codons and remained in frame with V and J, and all other rearrangements were classified as non-productive. CDR3 was defined according to IMGT convention as the region running from the second conserved V-encoded cysteine to the conserved J-encoded phenylalanine. The earlier analysis of about 530 of the donors excluded any sequence lacking an unambiguous match to a single V gene segment. In an earlier analysis of a few hundred of the donors, V segments were called functional above 56.7% productive rearrangements and were called segregating when the between-donor standard deviation exceeded 5%. A statistical classification framework was developed to diagnose cytomegalovirus status using the catalog of TCR beta chain sequences. V and J gene assignment, in a later analysis, came from comparing TCR nucleotide sequences with IMGT/GENE-DB human TR gene sequences. A later analysis assigned CDR3 sequences and most-parsimonious VDJ recombination scenarios with the TCRdist pipeline. In a later analysis, every TCR beta chain was defined by the combination of its CDR3 amino acid sequence and its V-gene family, and reads without a unique V-gene family were dropped. To address suspected cross-contamination and a sequencing artifact, a later analysis removed a few hundred highly shared, low-generation-probability nucleotide sequences. A later analysis calculated a clonal expansion index for each public chain from normalized within-repertoire ranks of inferred template counts. In a later analysis, generation probabilities were computed using a VDJ recombination model fitted to out-of-frame rearrangements, and the results were checked against IGoR. In a later analysis, hypergeometric tests were used to score TCR-TCR, TCR-HLA and TCR-CMV co-occurrence, with a repertoire-size bias correction applied to TCR pairs. False discovery rates were estimated in a later analysis by permuting HLA or CMV assignments 20 times. In a later analysis, co-occurring TCRs were grouped with DBSCAN, and TCRdist sequence similarity was added when clustering was performed within HLA-allele-positive subsets. Co-occurrence clustering excluded repertoires with fewer than 30,000 or more than 120,000 public chains, plus five with anomalous nucleotide sharing. The table was pulled from immuneACCESS by TCRdb, which kept in-frame rearrangements only. Such tables lose some clones; where checked, under half of the loss comes from unresolved V genes, and the rest has no known cause. V and J calls and clone size come straight from that table; D and trimming were deduced from the DNA. The sample table contains about 89,000 clones; only one count was recorded for less than 85% of them. The ten largest clones take up about 7.2% of the sample.

Notes on this clone: Its recognized antigen is unknown. One base away there is no much larger clone; base qualities are not given.

The CDR3 spans 13 residues, from the cysteine through the phenylalanine. The retained sequence is limited to the CDR3, 39 bases, with the frame set at the first base. Sequences LNHDA (CDR1) and SQIVND (CDR2) are obtained from the germline V gene (reference sequence). A distance of 11 bases separates the germline ends of V and J, which lose 3 bases and 8 bases respectively. Here is what the overall study found, with its caveats: Some IMGT-functional V segments, including TRBV6-2 and TRBV6-3, could not be told apart with the 87-base-pair reads, so those segments were excluded. At a false discovery rate of 0.05, a later analysis linked under 20,000 TCR beta sequences to specific HLA alleles. The study gave a list of under 200 TCR beta chains associated with cytomegalovirus. Most TCR sequences were seen in very few donors, while some public TCRs were found in many individuals. Compared with equally common non-associated chains, HLA-associated TCR beta chains in a later analysis were more clonally expanded and had lower generation probabilities. Presence/absence analyses assumed roughly uniform sequencing depth across donors, an assumption that may not hold. Because HLA typing was missing for some donors at each locus, association tests included only the typed subset. According to a later analysis, parvovirus B19, influenza, CMV and Epstein-Barr virus appeared linked to several top co-occurrence clusters. Cytomegalovirus status was reported to be diagnosed by the classifier with high specificity and sensitivity in both the original and validation cohorts. A later genetic analysis associated a missense DCLRE1C variant with V-gene and J-gene trimming of TCR beta chains, and an independent cohort replicated the association. In this cohort, only TCR beta chains were sequenced, and detectable features were limited by the absence of alpha or paired-chain data. A few of the identified cytomegalovirus-associated TCR beta chains were confirmed in vitro to be specific for cytomegalovirus antigens. For the cohort, immune exposure information was limited to CMV serostatus. The sequencing pipeline was judged likely to have produced a cluster of highly shared sequence variants as a technical artifact. A further reported finding was that TCR beta sequences accurately predicted the HLA-A and HLA-B alleles for most subjects in the first cohort. When HLA alleles, especially DR and DQ, strongly co-occurred, attributing TCR associations to individual alleles was difficult. Compared with the approximately 600-donor mean, donors in an Asian-associated ancestry cluster had fewer N-insertions in productive TCRs, according to a later genetic analysis. According to a later analysis, TCR association rates differed among HLA loci, with DRB1 alleles showing the most associated TCRs and HLA-C alleles showing the fewest. Linkage disequilibrium might explain the correlated functional status among segregating V segments, but an unknown experimental factor could not be ruled out. Most CMV-associated TCR beta chains appeared to be HLA-restricted in a later analysis, and the HLA associations seemed to be driven largely by CMV exposure. In an earlier analysis of some 500 of the donors, most TCR beta V segments appeared in productive rearrangements about 87% or about 30% of the time, broadly matching IMGT annotations. It was suggested by the authors that the approach could potentially be generalized to other disease states and immunological phenotypes. Over 15 rarely observed V segments, including chromosome 9 orphons, were excluded from the earlier analysis of some 590 of the donors because counts were too low.

The cohort was made up of roughly 670 healthy bone marrow donors. At the time of sampling, all cohort members were nominally healthy, though unrecorded immune exposures were likely present. The donor tested CMV seropositive, placing the donor among the 290 or so seropositive members of the cohort. Each donor provided a peripheral blood sample, and peripheral blood mononuclear cells were used for TCR beta sequencing. The Qiagen DNeasy Blood Extraction Kit was used to extract genomic DNA from the blood cell samples. The sequence derives from a middle-aged man in good health and CMV-seropositive. Sequencing was performed on PBMCs. This chain joins TRBV19 to TRBJ1-5; the D gene is perhaps TRBD1, from 5 matching bases. The CDR3 here reads CASSIRAGKPQHF. The nucleotide sequence is given as TGTGCCAGTAGTATCAGGGCCGGTAAGCCCCAGCATTTT.